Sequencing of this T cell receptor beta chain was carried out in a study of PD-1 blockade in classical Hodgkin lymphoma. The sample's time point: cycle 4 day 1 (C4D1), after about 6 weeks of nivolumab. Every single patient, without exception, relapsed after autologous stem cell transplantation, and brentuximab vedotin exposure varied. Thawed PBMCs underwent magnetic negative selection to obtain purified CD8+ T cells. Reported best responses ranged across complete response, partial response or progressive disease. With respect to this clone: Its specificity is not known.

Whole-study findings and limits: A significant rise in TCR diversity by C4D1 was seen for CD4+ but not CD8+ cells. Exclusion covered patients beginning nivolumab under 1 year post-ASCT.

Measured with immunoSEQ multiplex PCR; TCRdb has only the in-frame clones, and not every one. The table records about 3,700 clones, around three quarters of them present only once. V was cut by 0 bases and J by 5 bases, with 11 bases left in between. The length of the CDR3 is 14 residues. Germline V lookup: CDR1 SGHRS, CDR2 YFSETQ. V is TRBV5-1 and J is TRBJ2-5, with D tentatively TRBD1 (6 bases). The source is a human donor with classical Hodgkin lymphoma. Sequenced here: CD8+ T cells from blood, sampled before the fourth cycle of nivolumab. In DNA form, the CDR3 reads TGCGCCAGCAGCTTGGCCAGGGGCTCTGAGACCCAGTACTTC. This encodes CASSLARGSETQYF.